The clone carrying this T cell receptor beta chain appeared many times. The data were obtained in a study of CD8+CD57+ T cells in acquired aplastic anemia. Overall study: Across the sorted CD4+ and CD8+ cells, DNA amounts averaged 3.2 ug.

Patients included in sequencing had previously demonstrated CD8+CD57+ cell expansion by flow cytometry. The patients, all of them, had severe acquired aplastic anemia. Genomic DNA served as template for TCR beta VDJ and CDR3 profiling. A single record per CDR3 protein comes from TCRdb applying MiXCR to the reads. The sample yields some 200,000 distinct CDR3 sequences, around 45% seen once. Per germline, CDR1 DFQATT and CDR2 SNEGSKA (reference sequence). V was trimmed by 2 bases and J by 7 bases, leaving 8 bases between them. The CDR3 runs 12 residues. Sequencing input: sorted CD4+, CD8+, or CD8+CD57+ T cells (not recorded which) from PBMCs. This sequence was found in a human donor with aplastic anemia. The gene calls are TRBV20-1 and TRBJ1-4, with D unresolved. The CDR3 region is CSARPWGEKLFF. The DNA of the CDR3 is TGCAGTGCTAGACCGTGGGGTGAAAAACTGTTTTTT.